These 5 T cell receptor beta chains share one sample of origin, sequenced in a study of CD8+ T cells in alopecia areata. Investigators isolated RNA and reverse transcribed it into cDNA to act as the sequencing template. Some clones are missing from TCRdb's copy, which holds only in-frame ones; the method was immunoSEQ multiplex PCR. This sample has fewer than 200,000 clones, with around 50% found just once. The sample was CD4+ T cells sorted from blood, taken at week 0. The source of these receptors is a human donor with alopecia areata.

Here the CDR3 reads CASSRGDQETQYF. The DNA of the CDR3 is TGTGCCAGCAGCCGGGGCGATCAAGAGACCCAGTACTTC. The rearrangement links TRBV7-3 to TRBJ2-5, with D possibly being TRBD1 or TRBD2 (5 bases each). V was trimmed by 5 bases and J by 2 bases, leaving 9 bases between them. CDR1 and CDR2 from the germline V gene are SGHTA and FQGTGA. The CDR3 is made up of 13 amino acids. The entire variable domain, with the rest obtained from reference TRBV7-3 and TRBJ2-5, is as follows: GAGVSQTPSNKVTEKGKYVELRCDPISGHTALYWYRQSLGQGPEFLIYFQGTGAADDSGLPNDRFFAVRPEGSVSTLKIQRTERGDSAVYLCASSRGDQETQYFGPGTRLLVL.

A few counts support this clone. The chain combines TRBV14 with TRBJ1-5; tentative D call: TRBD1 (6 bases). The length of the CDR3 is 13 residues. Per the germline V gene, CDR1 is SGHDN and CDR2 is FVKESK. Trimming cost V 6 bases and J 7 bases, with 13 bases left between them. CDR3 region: CASSQTGWQPQHF. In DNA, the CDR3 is TGTGCCAGCAGTCAAACAGGGTGGCAGCCCCAGCATTTT. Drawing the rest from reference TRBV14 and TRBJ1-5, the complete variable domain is EAGVTQFPSHSVIEKGQTVTLRCDPISGHDNLYWYRRVMGKEIKFLLHFVKESKQDESGMPNNRFLAERTGGTYSTLKVQPAELEDSGVYFCASSQTGWQPQHFGDGTRLSIL.

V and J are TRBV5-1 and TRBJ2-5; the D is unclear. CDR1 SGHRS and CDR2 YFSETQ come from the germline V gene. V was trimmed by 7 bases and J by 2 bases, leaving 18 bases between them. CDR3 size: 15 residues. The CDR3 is CASRTTGHKQETQYF. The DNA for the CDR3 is TGCGCCAGCCGTACTACCGGGCACAAACAAGAGACCCAGTACTTC.

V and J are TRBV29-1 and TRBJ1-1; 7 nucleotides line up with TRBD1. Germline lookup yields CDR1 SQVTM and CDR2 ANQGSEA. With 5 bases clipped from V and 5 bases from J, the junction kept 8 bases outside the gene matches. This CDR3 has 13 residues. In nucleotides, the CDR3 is TGCAGCGTTTACAGGGGCTTAGGGACTGAAGCTTTCTTT. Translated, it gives CSVYRGLGTEAFF.

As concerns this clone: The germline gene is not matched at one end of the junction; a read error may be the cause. CDR3: CASSLGPTYERYF. In DNA form, the CDR3 reads TGTGCCAGCAGCCTGGGGCCAACCTACGAGCGGTACTTC. The J gene is TRBJ2-7, the V gene TRBV6-6; maybe TRBD1 (5 bases). Germline V gene data show CDR1 as MNHNY and CDR2 as SVGAGI (reference sequence). The CDR3 extends over 13 amino acids.